Below, one T cell receptor (beta chain) is given with its context. Per the original data handling: Amplifying reference gene primers gave estimates of nucleated cell counts. Repertoires were generated with immunoSEQ multiplex PCR, while TCRdb's copy carries only in-frame clones and drops some. V and J calls and clone size are copied from that table; D and trimming were computed from the DNA. The sample lists a few hundred thousand clones; around 80% were seen once. The CDR3 totals 14 residues. Germline V gene lookup returns CDR1 LNHDA and CDR2 SQIVND (reference sequence). The V end lost 6 bases, the J end lost 5 bases, and 14 bases lay between the germline ends. The source of the sample is a study of blood T cell repertoires in COVID-19. Across the whole study: Spain, Italy and the United States supplied samples that represented acute and convalescent COVID-19. In each case, the material was cDNA or gDNA derived from T cells, B-cell-depleted T cells, or PBMCs.

The chain recombines TRBV19 with TRBJ2-1; possibly TRBD2 for D (5 bases). Sequencing used peripheral blood. This TCR came from a woman of 80 years or more with active or convalescent COVID-19. The CDR3 sequence is CASRNRGNNNEQFF. The DNA for the CDR3 is TGTGCCAGTAGAAACCGGGGAAACAACAATGAGCAGTTCTTC.